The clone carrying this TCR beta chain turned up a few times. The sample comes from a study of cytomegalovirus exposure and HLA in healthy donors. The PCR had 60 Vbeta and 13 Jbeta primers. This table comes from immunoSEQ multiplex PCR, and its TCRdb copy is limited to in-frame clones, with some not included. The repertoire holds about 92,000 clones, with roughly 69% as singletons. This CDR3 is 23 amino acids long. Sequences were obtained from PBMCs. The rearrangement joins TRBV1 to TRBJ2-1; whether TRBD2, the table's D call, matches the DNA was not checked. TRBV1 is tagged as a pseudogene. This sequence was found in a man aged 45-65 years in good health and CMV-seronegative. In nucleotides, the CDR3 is TGCACCAGCAGCCAAGACCCGCGAAGACTAGCCGAGATAGATGGGGGCTCCTACAATGAGCAGTTCTTC. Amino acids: CTSSQDPRRLAEIDGGSYNEQFF.